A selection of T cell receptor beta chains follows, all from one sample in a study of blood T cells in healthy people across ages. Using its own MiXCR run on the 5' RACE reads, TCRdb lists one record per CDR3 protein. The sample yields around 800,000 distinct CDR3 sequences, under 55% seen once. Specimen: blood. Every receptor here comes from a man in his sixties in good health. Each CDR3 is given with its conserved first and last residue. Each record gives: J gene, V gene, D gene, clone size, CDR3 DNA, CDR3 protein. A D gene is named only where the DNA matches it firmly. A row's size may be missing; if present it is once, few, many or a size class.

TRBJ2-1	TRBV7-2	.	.	TGTGCCAGCAGCCTGAAGCAGGCCTACAATGAGCAGTTCTTC	CASSLKQAYNEQFF
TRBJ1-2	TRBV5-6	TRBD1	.	TGTGTCAGCAGCTTTCAGGGGGCGAACTATGGCTACACCTTC	CVSSFQGANYGYTF
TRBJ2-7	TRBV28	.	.	TGTGCCAGCAGTGCAGAGGGGGGGTTTTCCTACGAGCAGTACTTC	CASSAEGGFSYEQYF
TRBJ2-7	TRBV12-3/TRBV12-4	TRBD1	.	TGTGCCAGCAGTTTAGGACAGGGCCTATTCGAGCAGTACTTC	CASSLGQGLFEQYF
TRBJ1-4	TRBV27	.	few	TGTGCCAGCAGTCAGGGTAATGAAAAACTGTTTTTT	CASSQGNEKLFF
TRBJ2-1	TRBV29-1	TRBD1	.	TGCAGCGTTGAAGCGAGGGGGCCGGAGACCCAGTTCTTC	CSVEARGPETQFF
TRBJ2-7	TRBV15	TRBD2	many	TGTGCCACCAGCAGAGCTCGGGGGGCCTACGAGCAGTACTTC	CATSRARGAYEQYF
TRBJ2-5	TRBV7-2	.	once	TGTGCCAGCAGCGATTTTGACAGTAATCCCCGGTACTTC	CASSDFDSNPRYF
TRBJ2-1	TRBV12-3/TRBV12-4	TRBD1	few	TGTGCCAGCAGTTTGGAGGCAGGGGGTTGGGAGCAGTTCTTC	CASSLEAGGWEQFF
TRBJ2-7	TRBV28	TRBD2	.	TGTGCCAGCAGCCCCGGGGGGGGTGTGTACGAGCAGTACTTC	CASSPGGGVYEQYF
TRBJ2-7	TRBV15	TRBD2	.	TGTGCCGCCAGCAGAGTACGGACTAGCCTTACCTACGAGCAGTACTTC	CAASRVRTSLTYEQYF
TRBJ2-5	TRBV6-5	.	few	TGTGCCAGCAAGACGGGGAAACAAGAGACCCAGTACTTC	CASKTGKQETQYF
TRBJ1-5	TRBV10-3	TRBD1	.	TGTGCCATCAGCTCCACCGGGACAGGCAATCAGCCCCAGCATTTT	CAISSTGTGNQPQHF
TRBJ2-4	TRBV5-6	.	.	TGTGCCAGCAGCCGGGACGCAAAAAACATTCAGTACTTC	CASSRDAKNIQYF
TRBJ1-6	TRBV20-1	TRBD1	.	TGCAGTGCACTCACCGACAGGGGGCAATCACCCCTCCACTTT	CSALTDRGQSPLHF
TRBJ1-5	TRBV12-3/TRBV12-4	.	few	TGTGCCAGCAGTTTAGTCGGGGTAGCGGGAAATCAGCCCCAGCATTTT	CASSLVGVAGNQPQHF
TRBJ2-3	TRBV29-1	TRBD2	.	TGCAGCGTTGAGTTTCGCGGGGGGTACACAGGTACGCAGTATTTT	CSVEFRGGYTGTQYF
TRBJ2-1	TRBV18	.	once	TGTGCCAGCTCACCCTGGCAGGGGCCGTACAATGAGCAGTTCTTC	CASSPWQGPYNEQFF
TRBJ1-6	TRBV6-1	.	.	TGTGCCAGCTTGGACATCTCGAATTCACCCCTCCACTTT	CASLDISNSPLHF
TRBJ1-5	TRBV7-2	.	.	TGTGCCAGCAGCTTAGATCGGCAGGGAGGCAATCAGCCCCAGCATTTT	CASSLDRQGGNQPQHF
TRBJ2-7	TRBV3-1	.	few	TGTGCCAGCAGCCAAGTGACCCACGAGCAGTACTTC	CASSQVTHEQYF
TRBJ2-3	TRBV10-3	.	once	TGTGCCATCACGGACCGTCCGGCAGATACGCAGTATTTT	CAITDRPADTQYF
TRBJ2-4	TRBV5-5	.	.	TGTGCCAGCAGCTTGGTGTTCTTTATTAGTGACCAGGGGCACAACACTCAGTACTTC	CASSLVFFISDQGHNTQYF
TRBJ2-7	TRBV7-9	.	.	TGTGCCAGCAGCTTAGATCGGCAGGGGAGGACTGCCGAGCAGTACTTC	CASSLDRQGRTAEQYF
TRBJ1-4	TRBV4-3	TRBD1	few	TGCGCCAGCAGCCAGTCAGGACAGGGTGGAGAAAAACTGTTTTTT	CASSQSGQGGEKLFF
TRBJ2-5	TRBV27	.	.	TGTGCCAGCAGTGAAATCCGTGGACGACAAGAGACCCAGTACTTC	CASSEIRGRQETQYF
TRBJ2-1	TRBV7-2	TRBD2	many	TGTGCCAGCAGCTTATTAGCGGGACCGTACAATGAGCAGTTCTTC	CASSLLAGPYNEQFF
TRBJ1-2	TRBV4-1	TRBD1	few	TGCGCCAGCAGCCAAGAAAGCAGGGGGCGTGGCTACACCTTC	CASSQESRGRGYTF
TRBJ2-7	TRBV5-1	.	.	TGCGCCAGCAGCTTGGGGGACACCCTCTACGAGCAGTACTTC	CASSLGDTLYEQYF
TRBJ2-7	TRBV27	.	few	TGTGCCAGCGCTCCAGGGGGGCCCTACGAGCAGTACTTC	CASAPGGPYEQYF
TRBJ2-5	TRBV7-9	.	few	TGTGCCAGCAGAGCGAACCAAGAGACCCAGTACTTC	CASRANQETQYF
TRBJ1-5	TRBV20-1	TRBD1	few	TGCAGTGCCTCCGGGACAGGGCCTTCTGGGCCCCAGCATTTT	CSASGTGPSGPQHF
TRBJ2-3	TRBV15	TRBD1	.	TGTGCCACCAGCAGAGAGACAGGGGGTACAGATACGCAGTATTTT	CATSRETGGTDTQYF